This T cell receptor beta chain was documented in a study of T-cell memory formation after mild COVID-19. This clonotype ranks as medium-sized (0.01 to 0.1%). TCRdb re-called the 5' RACE reads through MiXCR, storing one row per CDR3 protein. In the table there are approximately 300,000 distinct CDR3 sequences, approximately 15% of which are singletons. The source material was PBMCs or a T cell subset sorted from them (not recorded which). The TCR sequence derives from a man younger than 35 who had mild COVID-19 (a few samples of this study predate the infection). Cell type and time point are not known.

CDR3 DNA: TGTGCCAGCAGCTTATGGGATACTGGCCCCCTAGAGACCCAGTACTTC. Its protein product is CASSLWDTGPLETQYF. This rearrangement joins TRBV7-2 to TRBJ2-5, with D unresolved. This CDR3 is built from 16 residues. CDR1 is SGHTA, CDR2 FQGNSA, per germline. Trimming took 2 bases from V and 4 from J, leaving 17 bases between them.